Listed below are T cell receptor beta chains from one sample, sequenced in a study of T cell responses to AZD1222 COVID-19 vaccine. The data were produced by immunoSEQ multiplex PCR, yet TCRdb's version contains in-frame clones alone and is incomplete. Here the sample spans 140,000 to 150,000 clones, about nine tenths being singletons. The specimen was peripheral blood, collected 28 days after the second AZD1222 dose. These receptor sequences come from an adult who received the AZD1222 COVID-19 vaccine. CDR3s include the opening cysteine and the closing phenylalanine or tryptophan. The order of the fields is CDR3 length, D gene, clone size, J gene, V gene, CDR3 protein, CDR3 DNA. A D gene is named only where the DNA matches it firmly. Size is omitted from some rows. Given values are once, few, many or a class for expanded clones.

cdr3_length: 14; d_call: TRBD1; clone_size: -; j_call: TRBJ1-4; v_call: TRBV19; cdr3_aa: CASSPRDRVEKLFF; cdr3_nt: TGTGCCAGTAGTCCCCGGGACAGGGTCGAAAAACTGTTTTTT
cdr3_length: 16; d_call: -; clone_size: once; j_call: TRBJ1-1; v_call: TRBV15; cdr3_aa: CATSNDRSKMNTEAFF; cdr3_nt: TGTGCCACCAGCAACGACAGGTCGAAAATGAACACTGAAGCTTTCTTT
cdr3_length: 18; d_call: -; clone_size: -; j_call: TRBJ1-4; v_call: TRBV27; cdr3_aa: CASSFPLLVRATNEKLFF; cdr3_nt: TGTGCCAGCAGTTTTCCCCTCCTCGTTCGGGCAACTAATGAAAAACTGTTTTTT
cdr3_length: 14; d_call: -; clone_size: -; j_call: TRBJ1-2; v_call: TRBV19; cdr3_aa: CASSARRSLGGYTF; cdr3_nt: TGTGCCAGTAGCGCGAGGAGGAGTCTGGGGGGCTACACCTTC
cdr3_length: 14; d_call: -; clone_size: many; j_call: TRBJ2-7; v_call: TRBV15; cdr3_aa: CATSPGRGLYEQYF; cdr3_nt: TGTGCCACCAGCCCAGGCAGGGGCCTTTACGAGCAGTACTTC
cdr3_length: 15; d_call: TRBD1; clone_size: -; j_call: TRBJ1-2; v_call: TRBV27; cdr3_aa: CASSRRDRVNYGYTF; cdr3_nt: TGTGCCAGCAGCCGCCGGGACAGGGTTAACTATGGCTACACCTTC
cdr3_length: 19; d_call: -; clone_size: -; j_call: TRBJ2-1; v_call: TRBV7-3; cdr3_aa: CASSLTGLSLDPRRDEQFF; cdr3_nt: TGTGCCAGCAGCTTAACTGGGCTTTCCTTGGACCCCCGGAGAGATGAGCAGTTCTTC
cdr3_length: 13; d_call: -; clone_size: -; j_call: TRBJ1-1; v_call: TRBV12-3/TRBV12-4; cdr3_aa: CASSTGFLTEAFF; cdr3_nt: TGTGCCAGCAGCACAGGGTTTTTGACTGAAGCTTTCTTT
cdr3_length: 16; d_call: -; clone_size: -; j_call: TRBJ2-4; v_call: TRBV19; cdr3_aa: CASSIRGESGKNIQYF; cdr3_nt: TGTGCCAGTAGTATAAGGGGGGAGTCTGGCAAAAACATTCAGTACTTC
cdr3_length: 13; d_call: -; clone_size: -; j_call: TRBJ1-2; v_call: TRBV6-1; cdr3_aa: CASSEGNNYGYTF; cdr3_nt: TGTGCCAGCAGTGAGGGTAACAACTATGGCTACACCTTC
cdr3_length: 14; d_call: -; clone_size: -; j_call: TRBJ1-4; v_call: TRBV7-9; cdr3_aa: CASSTGPDGEKLFF; cdr3_nt: TGTGCCAGCAGCACGGGACCGGACGGAGAAAAACTGTTTTTT
cdr3_length: 14; d_call: -; clone_size: -; j_call: TRBJ1-2; v_call: TRBV3-1/TRBV3-2; cdr3_aa: CASSQVLDSFGYTF; cdr3_nt: TGTGCCAGCAGCCAGGTTTTGGACAGCTTCGGCTACACCTTC
cdr3_length: 15; d_call: TRBD2; clone_size: -; j_call: TRBJ2-3; v_call: TRBV6-5; cdr3_aa: CASSWTSGGVDTQYF; cdr3_nt: TGTGCCAGCAGTTGGACTAGCGGGGGGGTAGATACGCAGTATTTT
cdr3_length: 11; d_call: -; clone_size: -; j_call: TRBJ1-1; v_call: TRBV2; cdr3_aa: CATRDYTEAFF; cdr3_nt: TGTGCCACCCGGGATTACACTGAAGCTTTCTTT
cdr3_length: 16; d_call: -; clone_size: -; j_call: TRBJ1-4; v_call: TRBV20-1; cdr3_aa: CSASFAHTTVHEKLFF; cdr3_nt: TGCAGTGCTAGTTTTGCGCACACCACGGTTCATGAAAAACTGTTTTTT
cdr3_length: 12; d_call: -; clone_size: -; j_call: TRBJ2-1; v_call: TRBV11-3; cdr3_aa: CASSTGGGEQFF; cdr3_nt: TGTGCCAGCAGTACCGGGGGCGGTGAGCAGTTCTTC
cdr3_length: 13; d_call: TRBD2; clone_size: -; j_call: TRBJ2-3; v_call: TRBV11-3; cdr3_aa: CASSLFGAGGVYF; cdr3_nt: TGTGCCAGCAGCCTCTTCGGAGCGGGAGGGGTGTATTTT
cdr3_length: 14; d_call: -; clone_size: -; j_call: TRBJ1-2; v_call: TRBV30; cdr3_aa: CAWSVYPGWRGYTF; cdr3_nt: TGTGCCTGGAGTGTTTACCCAGGCTGGAGGGGCTACACCTTC
cdr3_length: 15; d_call: -; clone_size: -; j_call: TRBJ1-2; v_call: TRBV27; cdr3_aa: CAIDIGAFSNYGYTF; cdr3_nt: TGTGCCATCGACATAGGCGCGTTTTCAAACTATGGCTACACCTTC
cdr3_length: 14; d_call: -; clone_size: -; j_call: TRBJ1-3; v_call: TRBV3-1/TRBV3-2; cdr3_aa: CASSQGTAGNTIYF; cdr3_nt: TGTGCCAGCAGCCAAGGGACGGCTGGAAACACCATATATTTT
cdr3_length: 13; d_call: -; clone_size: once; j_call: TRBJ1-5; v_call: TRBV30; cdr3_aa: CAWSLGSDRPQHF; cdr3_nt: TGTGCCTGGAGCCTAGGGTCGGATCGGCCCCAGCATTTT
cdr3_length: 17; d_call: -; clone_size: -; j_call: TRBJ2-7; v_call: TRBV21-1; cdr3_aa: CASSGGTGGVGWLVQYF; cdr3_nt: TGTGCCAGCAGCGGGGGGACAGGGGGCGTTGGGTGGCTAGTGCAGTACTTC
cdr3_length: 12; d_call: -; clone_size: -; j_call: TRBJ1-2; v_call: TRBV29-1; cdr3_aa: CSDLSGGYGYTF; cdr3_nt: TGCAGCGACCTTTCTGGGGGGTATGGCTACACCTTC
cdr3_length: 14; d_call: -; clone_size: -; j_call: TRBJ1-5; v_call: TRBV24-1; cdr3_aa: CATSAENSNQPQHF; cdr3_nt: TGTGCCACCAGTGCTGAAAATAGCAATCAGCCCCAGCATTTT
cdr3_length: 16; d_call: TRBD1; clone_size: -; j_call: TRBJ2-2; v_call: TRBV2; cdr3_aa: CASSVRTGGWTGELFF; cdr3_nt: TGTGCCAGCAGCGTCAGGACAGGGGGCTGGACCGGGGAGCTGTTTTTT
cdr3_length: 13; d_call: -; clone_size: -; j_call: TRBJ1-1; v_call: TRBV18; cdr3_aa: CASSPGSGTEAFF; cdr3_nt: TGTGCCAGCTCACCAGGGAGTGGCACTGAAGCTTTCTTT
cdr3_length: 13; d_call: -; clone_size: -; j_call: TRBJ1-1; v_call: TRBV27; cdr3_aa: CASGLRWETEAFF; cdr3_nt: TGTGCCAGCGGGCTAAGATGGGAGACTGAAGCTTTCTTT
cdr3_length: 14; d_call: TRBD2; clone_size: -; j_call: TRBJ2-1; v_call: TRBV9; cdr3_aa: CASSLTGGSNEQFF; cdr3_nt: TGTGCCAGCAGCCTAACGGGGGGGTCCAATGAGCAGTTCTTC
cdr3_length: 14; d_call: -; clone_size: -; j_call: TRBJ1-1; v_call: TRBV9; cdr3_aa: CASSPGGQGSSAFF; cdr3_nt: TGTGCCAGCAGCCCCGGGGGCCAAGGTAGTTCAGCTTTCTTT
cdr3_length: 15; d_call: -; clone_size: -; j_call: TRBJ2-3; v_call: TRBV6-5; cdr3_aa: CASSYRGAEGDTQYF; cdr3_nt: TGTGCCAGCAGTTACCGGGGGGCCGAAGGAGATACGCAGTATTTT
cdr3_length: 15; d_call: TRBD1; clone_size: -; j_call: TRBJ1-1; v_call: TRBV7-3; cdr3_aa: CASSLEGQGTAEAFF; cdr3_nt: TGTGCCAGCAGCTTAGAGGGACAGGGGACCGCTGAAGCTTTCTTT
cdr3_length: 15; d_call: TRBD1; clone_size: once; j_call: TRBJ2-2; v_call: TRBV18; cdr3_aa: CASSQQGARAGELFF; cdr3_nt: TGTGCCAGCTCACAACAGGGGGCCCGTGCCGGGGAGCTGTTTTTT
cdr3_length: 13; d_call: -; clone_size: -; j_call: TRBJ2-1; v_call: TRBV10-3; cdr3_aa: CAISERRTPEQFF; cdr3_nt: TGTGCCATCAGTGAACGGAGGACACCCGAGCAGTTCTTC
cdr3_length: 18; d_call: -; clone_size: -; j_call: TRBJ2-7; v_call: TRBV21-1; cdr3_aa: CASSKVLFRKRRGHEQYF; cdr3_nt: TGTGCCAGCAGCAAAGTGTTATTTAGGAAACGCAGGGGCCACGAGCAGTACTTC
cdr3_length: 14; d_call: TRBD2; clone_size: -; j_call: TRBJ2-1; v_call: TRBV7-9; cdr3_aa: CASSLTSAYNEQFF; cdr3_nt: TGTGCCAGCAGCTTAACTAGCGCCTACAATGAGCAGTTCTTC
cdr3_length: 20; d_call: -; clone_size: -; j_call: TRBJ1-5; v_call: TRBV21-1; cdr3_aa: CASSKGTDSDWEIGNQPQHF; cdr3_nt: TGTGCCAGCAGCAAAGGGACCGACAGCGACTGGGAGATCGGCAATCAGCCCCAGCATTTT
cdr3_length: 16; d_call: TRBD1; clone_size: once; j_call: TRBJ2-3; v_call: TRBV30; cdr3_aa: CAWSVPRGQDTDTQYF; cdr3_nt: TGTGCCTGGAGTGTCCCCCGGGGACAGGACACAGATACGCAGTATTTT
cdr3_length: 13; d_call: -; clone_size: once; j_call: TRBJ1-2; v_call: TRBV2; cdr3_aa: CASTLNQPTGYTF; cdr3_nt: TGTGCCAGCACGTTGAACCAACCGACAGGCTACACCTTC
cdr3_length: 15; d_call: -; clone_size: -; j_call: TRBJ1-6; v_call: TRBV27; cdr3_aa: CASSLAPWDTSPLHF; cdr3_nt: TGTGCCAGCAGTTTGGCCCCTTGGGATACTTCACCCCTCCACTTT
cdr3_length: 15; d_call: -; clone_size: -; j_call: TRBJ1-4; v_call: TRBV15; cdr3_aa: CATSRDQEGGEKLFF; cdr3_nt: TGTGCCACCAGCAGAGATCAAGAGGGCGGGGAAAAACTGTTTTTT
cdr3_length: 16; d_call: TRBD2; clone_size: -; j_call: TRBJ2-3; v_call: TRBV11-1; cdr3_aa: CASSLSLAGGSDTQYF; cdr3_nt: TGTGCCAGCAGCTTATCTCTAGCGGGAGGGTCAGATACGCAGTATTTT
cdr3_length: 15; d_call: TRBD2; clone_size: -; j_call: TRBJ2-2; v_call: TRBV7-3; cdr3_aa: CASSLKAGKGRELFF; cdr3_nt: TGTGCCAGCAGCTTAAAAGCGGGAAAGGGTCGGGAGCTGTTTTTT
cdr3_length: 14; d_call: -; clone_size: -; j_call: TRBJ2-1; v_call: TRBV7-9; cdr3_aa: CASSLLDSYNEQFF; cdr3_nt: TGTGCCAGCAGCTTACTCGACTCCTACAATGAGCAGTTCTTC
cdr3_length: 15; d_call: -; clone_size: -; j_call: TRBJ1-2; v_call: TRBV6-5; cdr3_aa: CASSYREGGISGYTF; cdr3_nt: TGTGCCAGCAGTTACCGGGAGGGGGGGATATCTGGCTACACCTTC
cdr3_length: 13; d_call: TRBD1; clone_size: -; j_call: TRBJ1-2; v_call: TRBV7-2; cdr3_aa: CASRPDRGYGYTF; cdr3_nt: TGTGCCAGCAGACCCGACAGGGGCTATGGCTACACCTTC